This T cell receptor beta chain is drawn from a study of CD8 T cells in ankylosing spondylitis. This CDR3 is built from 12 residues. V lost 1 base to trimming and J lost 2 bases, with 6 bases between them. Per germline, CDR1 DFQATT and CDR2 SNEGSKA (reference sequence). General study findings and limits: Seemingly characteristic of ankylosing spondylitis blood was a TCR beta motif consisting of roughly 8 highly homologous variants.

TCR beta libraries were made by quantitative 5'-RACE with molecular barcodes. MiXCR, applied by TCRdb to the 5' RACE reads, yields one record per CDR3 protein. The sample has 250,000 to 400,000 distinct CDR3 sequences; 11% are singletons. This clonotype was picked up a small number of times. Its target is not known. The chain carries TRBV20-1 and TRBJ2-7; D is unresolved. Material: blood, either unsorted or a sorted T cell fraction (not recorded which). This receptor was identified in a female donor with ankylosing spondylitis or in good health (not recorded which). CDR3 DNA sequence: TGCAGTGCTAGAGGATTACCCTACGAGCAGTACTTC. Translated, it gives CSARGLPYEQYF.